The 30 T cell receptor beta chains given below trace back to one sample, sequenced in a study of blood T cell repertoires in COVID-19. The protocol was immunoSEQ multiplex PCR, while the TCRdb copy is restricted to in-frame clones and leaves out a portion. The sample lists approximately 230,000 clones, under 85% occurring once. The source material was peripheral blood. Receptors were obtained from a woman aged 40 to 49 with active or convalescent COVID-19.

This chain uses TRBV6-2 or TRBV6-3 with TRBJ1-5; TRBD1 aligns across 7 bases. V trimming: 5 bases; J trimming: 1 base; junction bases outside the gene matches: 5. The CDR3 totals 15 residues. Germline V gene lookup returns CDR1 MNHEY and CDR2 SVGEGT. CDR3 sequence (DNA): TGTGCCAGCAGTGCAGGGGACAGAAGCAATCAGCCCCAGCATTTT. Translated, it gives CASSAGDRSNQPQHF.

DNA for the CDR3: TGTGCCAGCTCACCTACCACCGGCCAGGGCTACGAGCAGTACTTC. Its translation: CASSPTTGQGYEQYF. The chain has TRBV18 and TRBJ2-7; tentative D call: TRBD1 (5 bases). V lost 3 bases, J lost 3 bases, and 15 bases lay in between. This CDR3 has 15 residues. Germline V gene sequence: CDR1 KGHSH, CDR2 LQKENI.

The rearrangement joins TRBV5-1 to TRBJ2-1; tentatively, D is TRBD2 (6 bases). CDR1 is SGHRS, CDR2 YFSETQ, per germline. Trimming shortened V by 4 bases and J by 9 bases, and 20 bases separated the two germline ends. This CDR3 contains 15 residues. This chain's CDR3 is CASSPGQGGISEQFF. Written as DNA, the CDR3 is TGCGCCAGCAGCCCAGGGCAGGGCGGGATTAGTGAGCAGTTCTTC.

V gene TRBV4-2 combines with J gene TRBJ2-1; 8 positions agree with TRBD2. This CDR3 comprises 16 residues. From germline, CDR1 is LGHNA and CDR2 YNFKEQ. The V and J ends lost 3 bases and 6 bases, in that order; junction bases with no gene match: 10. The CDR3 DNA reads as TGTGCCAGCAGCCACTTACTGGCGGGGGGAAGCAATGAGCAGTTCTTC. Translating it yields CASSHLLAGGSNEQFF.

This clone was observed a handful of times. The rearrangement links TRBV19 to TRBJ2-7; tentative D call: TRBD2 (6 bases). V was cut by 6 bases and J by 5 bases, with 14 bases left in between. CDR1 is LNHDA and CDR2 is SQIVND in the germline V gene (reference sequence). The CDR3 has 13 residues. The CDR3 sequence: CASRAGLADEQYF. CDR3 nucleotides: TGTGCCAGTAGGGCGGGGCTCGCGGACGAGCAGTACTTC.

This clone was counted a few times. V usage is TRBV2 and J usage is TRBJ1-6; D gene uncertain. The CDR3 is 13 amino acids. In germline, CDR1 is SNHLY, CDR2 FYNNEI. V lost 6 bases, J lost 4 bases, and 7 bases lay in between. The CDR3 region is CASSEGYNSPLHF. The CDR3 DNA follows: TGTGCCAGCAGCGAGGGATATAATTCACCCCTCCACTTT.

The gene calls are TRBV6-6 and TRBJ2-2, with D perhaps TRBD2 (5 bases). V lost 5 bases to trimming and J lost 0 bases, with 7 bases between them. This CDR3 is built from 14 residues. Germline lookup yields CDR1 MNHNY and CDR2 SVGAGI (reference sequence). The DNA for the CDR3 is TGTGCCAGCAGTCCGGGGACGAACACCGGGGAGCTGTTTTTT. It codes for CASSPGTNTGELFF.

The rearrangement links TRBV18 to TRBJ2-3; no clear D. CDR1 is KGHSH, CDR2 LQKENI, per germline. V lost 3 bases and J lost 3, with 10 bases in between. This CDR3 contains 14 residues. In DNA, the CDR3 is TGTGCCAGCTCACCCGAACTACGGACAGATACGCAGTATTTT. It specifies CASSPELRTDTQYF.

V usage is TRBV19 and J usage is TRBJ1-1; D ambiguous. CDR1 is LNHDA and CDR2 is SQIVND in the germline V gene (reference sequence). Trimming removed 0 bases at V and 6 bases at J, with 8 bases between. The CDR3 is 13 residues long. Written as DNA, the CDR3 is TGTGCCAGTAGTATAGATCGAGGAGCTGAAGCTTTCTTT. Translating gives CASSIDRGAEAFF.

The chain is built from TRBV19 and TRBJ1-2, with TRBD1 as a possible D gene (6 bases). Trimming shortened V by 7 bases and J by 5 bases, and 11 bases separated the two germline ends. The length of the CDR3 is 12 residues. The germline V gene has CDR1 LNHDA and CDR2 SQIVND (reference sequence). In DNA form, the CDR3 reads TGTGCCAGTATCACAGGGCCGTATGGCTACACCTTC. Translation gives CASITGPYGYTF.

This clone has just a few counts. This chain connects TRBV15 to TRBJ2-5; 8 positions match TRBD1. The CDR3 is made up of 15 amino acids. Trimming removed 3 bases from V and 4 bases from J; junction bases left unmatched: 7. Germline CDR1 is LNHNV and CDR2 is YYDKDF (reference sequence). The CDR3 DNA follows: TGTGCCACCAGCAGTGGAGGACAGGGTGGAGAGACCCAGTACTTC. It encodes CATSSGGQGGETQYF.

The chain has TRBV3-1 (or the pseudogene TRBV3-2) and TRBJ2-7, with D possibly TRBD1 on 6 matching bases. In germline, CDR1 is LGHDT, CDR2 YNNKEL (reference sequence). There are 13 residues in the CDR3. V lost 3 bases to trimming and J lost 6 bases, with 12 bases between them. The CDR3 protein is CASSQSRGGEQYV. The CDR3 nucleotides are TGTGCCAGCAGCCAGAGCAGGGGTGGCGAGCAGTACGTC.

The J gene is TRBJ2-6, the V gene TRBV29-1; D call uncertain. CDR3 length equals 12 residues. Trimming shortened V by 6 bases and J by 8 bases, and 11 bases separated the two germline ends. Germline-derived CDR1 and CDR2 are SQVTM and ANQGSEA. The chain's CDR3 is CSVLISPNVLTF. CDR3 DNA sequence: TGCAGCGTCCTCATCAGTCCCAACGTCCTGACTTTC.

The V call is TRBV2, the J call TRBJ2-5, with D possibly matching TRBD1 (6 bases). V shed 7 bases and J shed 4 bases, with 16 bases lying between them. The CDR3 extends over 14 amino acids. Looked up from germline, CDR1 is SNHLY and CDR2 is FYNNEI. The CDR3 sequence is CASTGRQARETQYF. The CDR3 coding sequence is TGTGCCAGCACCGGACGACAGGCCCGAGAGACCCAGTACTTC.

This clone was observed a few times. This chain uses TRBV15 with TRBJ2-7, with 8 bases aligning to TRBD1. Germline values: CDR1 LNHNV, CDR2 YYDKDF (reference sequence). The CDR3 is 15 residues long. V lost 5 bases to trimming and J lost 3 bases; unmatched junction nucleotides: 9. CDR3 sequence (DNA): TGTGCCACCAGCGGTGGACAGGGAGTAAACTACGAGCAGTACTTC. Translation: CATSGGQGVNYEQYF.

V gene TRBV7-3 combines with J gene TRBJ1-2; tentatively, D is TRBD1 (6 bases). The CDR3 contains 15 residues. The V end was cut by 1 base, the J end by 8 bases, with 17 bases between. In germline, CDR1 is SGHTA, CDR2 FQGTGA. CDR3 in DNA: TGTGCCAGCAGCTTAAACCCCACAGGGCCCCAGGGCTACACCTTC. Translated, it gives CASSLNPTGPQGYTF.

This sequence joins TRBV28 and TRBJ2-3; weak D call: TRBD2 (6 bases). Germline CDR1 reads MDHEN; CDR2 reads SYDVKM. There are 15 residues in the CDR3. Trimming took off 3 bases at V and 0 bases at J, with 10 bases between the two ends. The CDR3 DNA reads TGTGCCAGCAGTTTGTTTGCGGGGAGCACAGATACGCAGTATTTT. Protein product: CASSLFAGSTDTQYF.

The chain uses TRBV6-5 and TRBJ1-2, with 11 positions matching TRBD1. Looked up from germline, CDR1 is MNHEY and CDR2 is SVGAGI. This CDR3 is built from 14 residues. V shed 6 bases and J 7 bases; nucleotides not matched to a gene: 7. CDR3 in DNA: TGTGCCAGCAGGGCGGACAGGGGGCTGCTTGGCTACACCTTC. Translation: CASRADRGLLGYTF.

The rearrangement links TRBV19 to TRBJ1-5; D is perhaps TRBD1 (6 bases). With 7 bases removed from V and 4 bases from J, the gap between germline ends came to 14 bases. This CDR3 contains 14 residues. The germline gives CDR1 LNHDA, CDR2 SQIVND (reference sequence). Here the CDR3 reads CASTRDNVNQPQHF. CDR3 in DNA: TGTGCCAGTACCCGGGACAATGTAAATCAGCCCCAGCATTTT.

The CDR3 sequence is CASSSPGFSAGYTF. The CDR3 region has the DNA TGTGCCAGCAGTTCACCAGGGTTTTCGGCTGGCTACACCTTC. The chain combines TRBV3-1 (or the pseudogene TRBV3-2) with TRBJ1-2; D might be TRBD1 (5 bases). The V end was cut by 6 bases, the J end by 7 bases, with 18 bases between. Looked up from germline, CDR1 is LGHDT and CDR2 is YNNKEL (reference sequence). This CDR3 has 14 residues.

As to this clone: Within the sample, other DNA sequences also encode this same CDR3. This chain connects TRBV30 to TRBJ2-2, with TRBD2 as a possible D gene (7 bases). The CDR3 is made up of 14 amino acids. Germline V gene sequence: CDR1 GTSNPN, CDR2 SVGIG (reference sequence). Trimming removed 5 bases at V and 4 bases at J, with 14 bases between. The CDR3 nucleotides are TGTGCCTGGCGGGGCGGGGGCGGCACCGGGGAGCTGTTTTTT. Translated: CAWRGGGGTGELFF.

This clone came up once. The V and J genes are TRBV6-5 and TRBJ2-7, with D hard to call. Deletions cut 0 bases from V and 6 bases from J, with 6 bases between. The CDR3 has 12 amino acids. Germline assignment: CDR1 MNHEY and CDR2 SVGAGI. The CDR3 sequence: CASSYSRSEQYF. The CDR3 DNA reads TGTGCCAGCAGTTACTCCAGGTCCGAGCAGTACTTC.

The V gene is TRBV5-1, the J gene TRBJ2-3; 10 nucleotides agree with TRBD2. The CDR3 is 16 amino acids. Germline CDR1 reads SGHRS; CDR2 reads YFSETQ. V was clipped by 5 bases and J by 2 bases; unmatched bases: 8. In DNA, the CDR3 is TGCGCCAGCAGACCTAGCGGGGGCCTACTCACAGATACGCAGTATTTT. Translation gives CASRPSGGLLTDTQYF.

DNA for the CDR3: TGCGCCAGCAGTGACCCTGGCCCTTACAATGAGCAGTTCTTC. Translating gives CASSDPGPYNEQFF. The V call is TRBV10-1, the J call TRBJ2-1; D gene ambiguous. V was shortened by 3 bases and J by 4 bases, with 10 bases between the two germline ends. The CDR3 runs 14 residues. CDR1 is WNHNN, CDR2 SYGVQD, per germline (reference sequence).

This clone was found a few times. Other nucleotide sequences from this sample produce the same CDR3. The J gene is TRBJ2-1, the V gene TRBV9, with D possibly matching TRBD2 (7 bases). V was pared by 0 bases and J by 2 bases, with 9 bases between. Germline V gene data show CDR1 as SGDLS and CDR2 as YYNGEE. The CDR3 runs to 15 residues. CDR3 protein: CASSVEGGPYNEQFF. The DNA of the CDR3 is TGTGCCAGCAGCGTAGAGGGGGGGCCCTACAATGAGCAGTTCTTC.

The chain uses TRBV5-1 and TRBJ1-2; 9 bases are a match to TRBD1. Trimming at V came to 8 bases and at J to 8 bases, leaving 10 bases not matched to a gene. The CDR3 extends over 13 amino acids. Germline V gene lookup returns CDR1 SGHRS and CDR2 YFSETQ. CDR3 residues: CASAQGQGAGYTF. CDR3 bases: TGCGCCAGTGCCCAGGGACAGGGCGCCGGCTACACCTTC.

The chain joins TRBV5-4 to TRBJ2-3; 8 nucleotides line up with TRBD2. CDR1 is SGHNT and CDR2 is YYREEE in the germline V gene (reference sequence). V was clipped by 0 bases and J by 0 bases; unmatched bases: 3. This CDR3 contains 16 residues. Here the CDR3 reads CASSLGLASSTDTQYF. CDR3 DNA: TGTGCCAGCAGCTTGGGACTAGCGTCTAGCACAGATACGCAGTATTTT.

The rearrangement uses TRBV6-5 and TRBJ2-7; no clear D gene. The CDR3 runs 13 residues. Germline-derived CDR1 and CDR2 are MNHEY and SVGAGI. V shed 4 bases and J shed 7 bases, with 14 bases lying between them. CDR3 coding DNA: TGTGCCAGCAGTTTCGACCGAGGCTGGGAGCAGTACGTC. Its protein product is CASSFDRGWEQYV.

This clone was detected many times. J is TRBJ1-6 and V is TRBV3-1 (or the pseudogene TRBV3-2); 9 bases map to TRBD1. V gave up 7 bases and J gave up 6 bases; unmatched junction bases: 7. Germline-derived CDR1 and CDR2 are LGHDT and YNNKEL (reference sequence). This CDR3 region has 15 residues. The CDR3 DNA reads TGTGCCAGCAAGATACCGGGACAGGGTAATTCACCCCTCCACTTT. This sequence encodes CASKIPGQGNSPLHF.

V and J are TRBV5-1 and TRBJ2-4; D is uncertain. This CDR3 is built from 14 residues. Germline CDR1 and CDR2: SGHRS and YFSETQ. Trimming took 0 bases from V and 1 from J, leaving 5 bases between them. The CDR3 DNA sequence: TGCGCCAGCAGCTTGGATTCGGCCAAAAACATTCAGTACTTC. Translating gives CASSLDSAKNIQYF.